The 8 T cell receptor beta chains below were found in one sample sequenced in a study of T cell responses to AZD1222 COVID-19 vaccine. Measured with immunoSEQ multiplex PCR; TCRdb has only the in-frame clones, and not every one. The table includes about 88,000 clones, about 88% detected once. Sequenced material: peripheral blood, taken on day 0 of AZD1222 vaccination. All receptors come from an adult in good health.

In its sample, this clone was seen a few times. V gene TRBV7-9 combines with J gene TRBJ2-7; 9 nucleotides agree with TRBD1. The V gene end was trimmed by 5 bases and the J gene end by 2 bases; junction bases not matched to a gene: 13. CDR3 length: 17 residues. Germline assignment: CDR1 SEHNR and CDR2 FQNEAQ (reference sequence). CDR3 bases: TGTGCCAGCAGCCCAATAAGATCTAGGGACAGGGCCTACGAGCAGTACTTC. Residues: CASSPIRSRDRAYEQYF.

CDR3 loop: CASSGGYEKLFF. CDR3 DNA sequence: TGTGCCAGCTCTGGAGGCTATGAAAAACTGTTTTTT. This sequence joins TRBV6-5 and TRBJ1-4; D is ambiguous. Trimming took 8 bases from V and 6 from J, leaving 10 bases between them. This CDR3 is built from 12 residues. Germline CDR1 and CDR2: MNHEY and SVGAGI.

The V gene is TRBV2, the J gene TRBJ2-5, with no clear D. The CDR3 is 11 residues long. In germline, CDR1 is SNHLY, CDR2 FYNNEI. V was trimmed by 5 bases and J by 5 bases, leaving 6 bases between them. The CDR3 is CASSPQETQYF. The CDR3 DNA is TGTGCCAGCAGTCCCCAGGAGACCCAGTACTTC.

V usage is TRBV15 and J usage is TRBJ2-1; the match to TRBD2 covers 7 bases. J was trimmed by 4 bases and V by 3 bases; bases with no gene match: 6. The CDR3 is made up of 15 amino acids. Germline values: CDR1 LNHNV, CDR2 YYDKDF (reference sequence). Here the CDR3 reads CATSRVGAGYNEQFF. For the CDR3, the DNA is TGTGCCACCAGCAGGGTTGGAGCGGGATACAATGAGCAGTTCTTC.

The rearrangement uses TRBV7-6 and TRBJ1-1; weak D call: TRBD1 (5 bases). V was pared by 1 base and J by 7 bases, with 10 bases between. Germline CDR1 SGHVS, CDR2 FNYEAQ. The length of the CDR3 is 13 residues. CDR3 in amino acids: CASSLGDRYEAFF. The CDR3 coding sequence is TGTGCCAGCAGCTTAGGTGACAGATATGAAGCTTTCTTT.

The chain links TRBV11-3 to TRBJ1-1; 9 bases map to TRBD1. The CDR3 is made up of 15 amino acids. V was pared by 5 bases and J by 3 bases, with 7 bases of the junction left unmatched. Germline V gene data show CDR1 as SGHNT and CDR2 as YENEEA. The CDR3 DNA reads as TGTGCCAGCAGCCTCAACAGGGGGCCCGACACTGAAGCTTTCTTT. Protein product: CASSLNRGPDTEAFF.

The genes are TRBV5-1 and TRBJ2-7; TRBD1 aligns across 9 bases. The CDR3 extends over 14 amino acids. After removal of 4 bases from V and 5 bases from J, the junction contained 7 bases not matched to a gene. Germline V gene sequence: CDR1 SGHRS, CDR2 YFSETQ. This CDR3 is CASSGRDRVNEQYF. The CDR3, as DNA: TGCGCCAGCAGCGGAAGGGACAGGGTGAACGAGCAGTACTTC.

This chain connects TRBV6-6 to TRBJ2-7, with a weak D call TRBD1 (8 bases). V lost 7 bases and J 3 bases, leaving 16 bases between the germline ends. Germline CDR1 MNHNY, CDR2 SVGAGI (reference sequence). This CDR3 is built from 14 residues. The CDR3 region is CASMGGTGNYEQYF. The CDR3 DNA is TGTGCCAGCATGGGGGGGACAGGCAACTACGAGCAGTACTTC.